Below, 5 T cell receptor beta chains from the same sample are listed, as sequenced in a study of CD8+ T cells in alopecia areata. RNA extraction and reverse transcription yielded cDNA as sequencing template. The table came from immunoSEQ multiplex PCR; TCRdb's copy has only in-frame clones and leaves some out. Here the sample spans 210,000 or so clones, roughly three fifths being singletons. Treatment reported: oral pan-JAK inhibitor, 5-10 mg twice daily. This material consisted of CD4+ T cells sorted from blood, taken around week 44, from a patient treated with tofacitinib. Source of these receptors: a human donor with alopecia areata.

This chain connects TRBV7-2 to TRBJ2-3; D not certain. Germline CDR1 and CDR2: SGHTA and FQGNSA. V was trimmed by 6 bases and J by 3 bases, leaving 19 bases between them. CDR3 size: 16 residues. CDR3 amino acids: CASSSLRGLPTDTQYF. The CDR3 region has the DNA TGTGCCAGCAGTTCATTGAGAGGCCTCCCGACAGATACGCAGTATTTT.

The V gene is TRBV30, the J gene TRBJ2-1; TRBD1 might be the D (5 bases). Germline V gene sequence: CDR1 GTSNPN, CDR2 SVGIG (reference sequence). Trimming removed 0 bases from V and 4 bases from J, with 13 bases in between. This CDR3 spans 15 amino acids. The CDR3 loop reads CAWSVAGHGYNEQFF. The CDR3 region has the DNA TGTGCCTGGAGTGTGGCAGGGCACGGTTACAATGAGCAGTTCTTC.

This clone was counted a single time. This chain uses TRBV2 with TRBJ1-1, with a possible D match to TRBD1 (6 bases). Trimming removed 8 bases at V and 2 bases at J, with 18 bases between. The CDR3 is 15 amino acids. Germline V CDR1 and CDR2: SNHLY, FYNNEI. The chain's CDR3 is CASSLKGVRNTEAFF. For the CDR3, the DNA is TGTGCCAGCTCCCTCAAGGGGGTCCGAAACACTGAAGCTTTCTTT.

The rearrangement joins TRBV6-1 to TRBJ2-7; D unclear. The ends were cut back, 4 bases at V and 1 base at J, with 8 bases in the middle. From germline, CDR1 is MNHNS and CDR2 SASEGT. There are 13 residues in the CDR3. CDR3 sequence (DNA): TGTGCCAGCAGTGCGCTTGGGTCCTACGAGCAGTACTTC. It translates to CASSALGSYEQYF.

The chain links TRBV7-2 to TRBJ2-3; TRBD1 matches 7 bases. V lost 4 bases, J lost 4 bases, and 11 bases stayed unmatched. Germline V CDR1 and CDR2: SGHTA, FQGNSA. The CDR3 runs to 16 residues. This CDR3 reads CASSSYEGAHPDTQYF. The CDR3 DNA reads as TGTGCCAGCAGCTCGTACGAGGGGGCGCATCCAGATACGCAGTATTTT.